The rows below give T cell receptor beta chains drawn from one sample of a study of T-cell memory formation after mild COVID-19. TCRdb reanalysed the 5' RACE reads using MiXCR and keeps one entry per CDR3 protein. The sample includes around 510,000 distinct CDR3 sequences, less than 25% of them seen just once. The material sequenced was PBMCs or a T cell subset sorted from them (not recorded which). Every receptor here comes from an adult woman who had mild COVID-19 (a few samples of this study predate the infection). Cell type and time point are not known. CDR3s include the opening cysteine and the closing phenylalanine or tryptophan. The D gene is left open where the match is weak. The size entry is marked missing in some rows and otherwise reads once, few, many or a size class.

D gene: TRBD2; J gene: TRBJ2-2; V gene: TRBV4-1; clone size: NA; CDR3 protein: CASSQVGLAGGRDTGELFF; CDR3 DNA: TGCGCCAGCAGCCAAGTTGGACTAGCGGGGGGTAGGGACACCGGGGAGCTGTTTTTT
D gene: NA; J gene: TRBJ2-3; V gene: TRBV7-6; clone size: many; CDR3 protein: CASTSTDTQYF; CDR3 DNA: TGTGCCAGCACTAGCACAGATACGCAGTATTTT
D gene: TRBD1; J gene: TRBJ1-1; V gene: TRBV6-5; clone size: many; CDR3 protein: CASSNPGTGNTEAFF; CDR3 DNA: TGTGCCAGCAGTAACCCCGGGACAGGGAACACTGAAGCTTTCTTT
D gene: NA; J gene: TRBJ2-5; V gene: TRBV4-1; clone size: NA; CDR3 protein: CASSQVLGQETQYF; CDR3 DNA: TGCGCCAGCAGCCAAGTATTAGGACAAGAGACCCAGTACTTC
D gene: TRBD1; J gene: TRBJ1-1; V gene: TRBV10-3; clone size: NA; CDR3 protein: CAIRLDRANTEAFF; CDR3 DNA: TGTGCCATCAGGCTAGACAGGGCGAACACTGAAGCTTTCTTT
D gene: TRBD2; J gene: TRBJ2-1; V gene: TRBV7-2; clone size: few; CDR3 protein: CASVTPAGGPVNEQFF; CDR3 DNA: TGTGCCAGCGTCACACCGGCGGGAGGGCCGGTTAATGAGCAGTTCTTC
D gene: NA; J gene: TRBJ1-2; V gene: TRBV10-3; clone size: few; CDR3 protein: CAISEYRVDYGYTF; CDR3 DNA: TGTGCCATCAGTGAGTACAGGGTGGACTATGGCTACACCTTC
D gene: NA; J gene: TRBJ2-7; V gene: TRBV6-2/TRBV6-3; clone size: NA; CDR3 protein: CASRFTNRGAGEQYF; CDR3 DNA: TGTGCCAGCAGATTCACGAATCGGGGGGCTGGAGAGCAGTACTTC
D gene: TRBD1; J gene: TRBJ1-1; V gene: TRBV19; clone size: few; CDR3 protein: CASTLQGIGTEAFF; CDR3 DNA: TGTGCCAGTACCCTACAGGGGATTGGCACTGAAGCTTTCTTT
D gene: NA; J gene: TRBJ1-2; V gene: TRBV6-1; clone size: NA; CDR3 protein: CASSENVGYGYTF; CDR3 DNA: TGTGCCAGCAGTGAAAATGTTGGGTATGGCTACACCTTC
D gene: TRBD1; J gene: TRBJ2-7; V gene: TRBV9; clone size: NA; CDR3 protein: CASSADRGLYEQYF; CDR3 DNA: TGTGCCAGCAGCGCGGACAGGGGGCTCTACGAGCAGTACTTC
D gene: NA; J gene: TRBJ1-3; V gene: TRBV20-1; clone size: NA; CDR3 protein: CSARDTGSGNTIYF; CDR3 DNA: TGCAGTGCTAGAGATACAGGCTCTGGAAACACCATATATTTT
D gene: NA; J gene: TRBJ1-1; V gene: TRBV29-1; clone size: few; CDR3 protein: CSVFYLNTEAFF; CDR3 DNA: TGCAGCGTTTTTTATTTGAACACTGAAGCTTTCTTT
D gene: NA; J gene: TRBJ1-5; V gene: TRBV7-9; clone size: NA; CDR3 protein: CASSLGSGTNQPQHF; CDR3 DNA: TGTGCCAGCAGCTTAGGGTCAGGTACCAATCAGCCCCAGCATTTT
D gene: TRBD1; J gene: TRBJ2-1; V gene: TRBV7-8; clone size: few; CDR3 protein: CASSSQTGARNEQFF; CDR3 DNA: TGTGCCAGCAGCTCCCAGACAGGGGCGAGGAATGAGCAGTTCTTC
D gene: NA; J gene: TRBJ2-3; V gene: TRBV5-8; clone size: NA; CDR3 protein: CASLRTGGTDTQYF; CDR3 DNA: TGTGCCAGTCTTAGAACGGGGGGCACAGATACGCAGTATTTT
D gene: NA; J gene: TRBJ2-3; V gene: TRBV13; clone size: NA; CDR3 protein: CASSLRAGNTDTQYF; CDR3 DNA: TGTGCCAGCAGCTTACGGGCAGGGAACACAGATACGCAGTATTTT
D gene: NA; J gene: TRBJ1-1; V gene: TRBV7-2; clone size: few; CDR3 protein: CASSLGGLVNTEAFF; CDR3 DNA: TGTGCCAGCAGCTTAGGCGGTCTGGTGAACACTGAAGCTTTCTTT
D gene: NA; J gene: TRBJ2-7; V gene: TRBV5-5; clone size: few; CDR3 protein: CASSLWRNSYEQYF; CDR3 DNA: TGTGCCAGCAGCTTGTGGCGAAACTCCTACGAGCAGTACTTC
D gene: TRBD1; J gene: TRBJ2-1; V gene: TRBV24-1; clone size: NA; CDR3 protein: CATSDRDRVEGNEQFF; CDR3 DNA: TGTGCCACCAGTGACCGTGACAGGGTCGAGGGGAATGAGCAGTTCTTC
D gene: NA; J gene: TRBJ1-2; V gene: TRBV9; clone size: NA; CDR3 protein: CASSLTPGGYTF; CDR3 DNA: TGTGCCAGCAGCCTAACACCGGGCGGCTACACCTTC
D gene: NA; J gene: TRBJ2-2; V gene: TRBV5-1; clone size: NA; CDR3 protein: CASSSGGAGGELFF; CDR3 DNA: TGCGCCAGCAGCTCTGGAGGGGCCGGCGGGGAGCTGTTTTTT
D gene: NA; J gene: TRBJ2-7; V gene: TRBV5-1; clone size: few; CDR3 protein: CASSLDPRGSSYEQYF; CDR3 DNA: TGCGCCAGCAGCTTGGATCCGAGGGGAAGCTCCTACGAGCAGTACTTC
D gene: NA; J gene: TRBJ1-4; V gene: TRBV11-3; clone size: once; CDR3 protein: CASSLEAGSNEKLFF; CDR3 DNA: TGTGCCAGCAGCTTAGAAGCGGGATCTAATGAAAAACTGTTTTTT
D gene: TRBD1; J gene: TRBJ1-2; V gene: TRBV12-3/TRBV12-4; clone size: NA; CDR3 protein: CASSLEGASYGYTF; CDR3 DNA: TGTGCCAGCAGTTTGGAGGGGGCGAGCTATGGCTACACCTTC
D gene: NA; J gene: TRBJ1-5; V gene: TRBV20-1; clone size: NA; CDR3 protein: CSARRRVGGNQPQHF; CDR3 DNA: TGCAGTGCTAGACGGAGGGTGGGTGGCAATCAGCCCCAGCATTTT
D gene: TRBD2; J gene: TRBJ2-2; V gene: TRBV29-1; clone size: once; CDR3 protein: CSVEDPETSGRVSNTGELFF; CDR3 DNA: TGCAGCGTTGAAGACCCTGAGACTAGCGGGAGGGTCTCGAACACCGGGGAGCTGTTTTTT
D gene: NA; J gene: TRBJ2-7; V gene: TRBV13; clone size: NA; CDR3 protein: CASSGQGKGSGEQYF; CDR3 DNA: TGTGCCAGCAGCGGCCAGGGAAAAGGATCGGGCGAGCAGTACTTC
D gene: NA; J gene: TRBJ2-3; V gene: TRBV4-2; clone size: NA; CDR3 protein: CASTSGLAPWGTDTQYF; CDR3 DNA: TGTGCCAGCACCAGCGGCCTAGCTCCTTGGGGCACAGATACGCAGTATTTT
D gene: TRBD1; J gene: TRBJ1-2; V gene: TRBV12-3/TRBV12-4; clone size: NA; CDR3 protein: CASSFDAGGIYGYTF; CDR3 DNA: TGTGCCAGCAGTTTCGACGCAGGGGGCATCTATGGCTACACCTTC
D gene: NA; J gene: TRBJ2-3; V gene: TRBV7-2; clone size: many; CDR3 protein: CASSRGTDTQYF; CDR3 DNA: TGTGCCAGCAGCCGAGGCACAGATACGCAGTATTTT
D gene: TRBD1; J gene: TRBJ1-3; V gene: TRBV5-1; clone size: few; CDR3 protein: CASSSGDRISGNTIYF; CDR3 DNA: TGCGCCAGCAGCTCCGGGGACAGGATCTCTGGAAACACCATATATTTT
D gene: TRBD2; J gene: TRBJ2-7; V gene: TRBV7-2; clone size: NA; CDR3 protein: CASRPVAGTAEQYF; CDR3 DNA: TGTGCCAGCAGGCCCGTAGCGGGAACGGCCGAGCAGTACTTC
D gene: NA; J gene: TRBJ2-1; V gene: TRBV10-3; clone size: few; CDR3 protein: CAPQSGRPLNEQFF; CDR3 DNA: TGTGCCCCCCAATCGGGGAGACCTCTCAATGAGCAGTTCTTC
D gene: TRBD2; J gene: TRBJ2-3; V gene: TRBV7-2; clone size: NA; CDR3 protein: CASSLTGLPYSTDTQYF; CDR3 DNA: TGTGCCAGCAGCCTCACGGGACTACCATACTCCACAGATACGCAGTATTTT
D gene: TRBD1; J gene: TRBJ1-2; V gene: TRBV30; clone size: NA; CDR3 protein: CAWSSQTGNYGYTF; CDR3 DNA: TGTGCCTGGAGTTCCCAGACAGGGAACTATGGCTACACCTTC
D gene: NA; J gene: TRBJ1-1; V gene: TRBV10-3; clone size: NA; CDR3 protein: CAISATPLGPNTEAFF; CDR3 DNA: TGTGCCATCAGTGCGACACCCCTAGGACCGAACACTGAAGCTTTCTTT
D gene: NA; J gene: TRBJ1-1; V gene: TRBV20-1; clone size: few; CDR3 protein: CSARSLGRRPEAFF; CDR3 DNA: TGCAGTGCTAGATCTCTCGGGCGGAGGCCTGAAGCTTTCTTT
D gene: NA; J gene: TRBJ1-5; V gene: TRBV24-1; clone size: few; CDR3 protein: CATSAPDRPSHQPQHF; CDR3 DNA: TGTGCCACCAGTGCCCCTGACAGGCCGTCCCATCAGCCCCAGCATTTT